One and the same sample provided the 19 T cell receptor beta chains below, sequenced in a study of regulatory T cells in long-lasting Graves disease. Time point indicated: newly diagnosed GD, antithyroid drugs for less than 3 months. The TCR library used RNA extracted from PBMCs. Sequencing libraries for TCR beta were prepared with iRepertoire HTBI primers and Arm-PCR of CDR3 regions. Using its own MiXCR run on the multiplex PCR reads, TCRdb lists one record per CDR3 protein. Here the sample spans 450,000 to 500,000 distinct CDR3 sequences, 15% to 20% being singletons. These same data were also listed under a study on T cells in Graves' hyperthyroidism and ophthalmopathy.

This material consisted of peripheral blood mononuclear cells (PBMCs), taken at new diagnosis, from a patient treated with antithyroid drugs. All receptors derive from a man aged 35 to 55 with Graves disease.

This clonotype was recorded a few times. CDR3 residues: CASSKPPGVNEKLFF. Written as DNA, the CDR3 is TGTGCCAGCAGTAAACCGCCAGGGGTAAATGAAAAACTGTTTTTT. V usage is TRBV6-2 or TRBV6-3 and J usage is TRBJ1-4; possible D gene TRBD1, 6 bases. Germline loops: CDR1 MNHEY, CDR2 SVGEGT. The CDR3 has 15 amino acids. Between the trimmed V and J ends, which lost 5 bases and 5 bases, there was a span of 15 bases.

The rearrangement uses TRBV7-8 and TRBJ1-5, with D possibly TRBD1 on 5 matching bases. Trimming shortened V by 6 bases and J by 0 bases, and 12 bases separated the two germline ends. From germline, CDR1 is SGHVS and CDR2 FQNEAQ. This CDR3 region has 15 residues. Written as DNA, the CDR3 is TGTGCCAGCAGTCCGGGGGACGGTAGCAATCAGCCCCAGCATTTT. It is translated as CASSPGDGSNQPQHF.

This clonotype was detected ten times or more. The chain joins TRBV28 to TRBJ2-5; D unclear. The CDR3 extends over 14 amino acids. The V end was cut by 6 bases, the J end by 5 bases, with 16 bases between. Germline V gene lookup returns CDR1 MDHEN and CDR2 SYDVKM. The CDR3 coding sequence is TGTGCCAGCAGCGCCCAGCTCCGGTCGGAGACCCAGTACTTC. Residues: CASSAQLRSETQYF. Supplemented by reference TRBV28 and TRBJ2-5, the full variable domain reads DVKVTQSSRYLVKRTGEKVFLECVQDMDHENMFWYRQDPGLGLRLIYFSYDVKMKEKGDIPEGYSVSREKKERFSLILESASTNQTSMYLCASSAQLRSETQYFGPGTRLLVL.

The V and J genes are TRBV27 and TRBJ2-5, with D possibly TRBD1 on 5 matching bases. Deletions cut 3 bases from V and 3 bases from J, with 11 bases between. Germline assignment: CDR1 MNHEY and CDR2 SMNVEV (reference sequence). The CDR3 runs to 14 residues. CDR3 loop: CASSFQGTKETQYF. The CDR3 DNA follows: TGTGCCAGCAGTTTCCAGGGTACAAAAGAGACCCAGTACTTC.

This clonotype was detected only a few times. The V gene is TRBV6-1, the J gene TRBJ2-2, with D tentatively TRBD1 (6 bases). The CDR3 runs to 16 residues. Germline values: CDR1 MNHNS, CDR2 SASEGT. The V gene lost 6 bases and the J gene lost 5 bases, with 19 bases spanning the gap. CDR3 nucleotides: TGTGCCAGCAGGGCCGGGACAAGGTTTAGAACCGGGGAGCTGTTTTTT. Translating gives CASRAGTRFRTGELFF.

This clonotype was seen ten or more times. The chain recombines TRBV24-1 with TRBJ2-3; 7 bases line up with TRBD2. In germline, CDR1 is KGHDR, CDR2 SFDVKD. The CDR3 loop spans 16 amino acids. Germline trimming cut 3 bases from V and 2 bases from J; bases unmatched to any gene: 7. The CDR3 spells CATSDAARGDTDTQYF. For the CDR3, the DNA is TGTGCCACCAGTGATGCCGCTCGGGGGGACACAGATACGCAGTATTTT.

In its sample, this clonotype was seen many times. The genes are TRBV7-9 and TRBJ2-7; TRBD2 matches 9 bases. The germline V gene encodes CDR1 SEHNR and CDR2 FQNEAQ (reference sequence). The J segment lost 7 bases and the V segment lost 3 bases, leaving 7 bases of the junction unmatched. The CDR3 length is 14 residues. CDR3 sequence (DNA): TGTGCCAGCAGCTTCGGTAGCGGGAGAAGGGAGCAGTACTTC. It specifies CASSFGSGRREQYF.

This clonotype was counted only a few times. This chain joins TRBV4-2 and TRBJ2-1, with D tentatively TRBD2 (5 bases). Germline lookup yields CDR1 LGHNA and CDR2 YNFKEQ. The CDR3 is made up of 14 amino acids. Trimming removed 7 bases at V and 0 bases at J, with 10 bases between. CDR3 in amino acids: CASTGGFSYNEQFF. The CDR3 coding sequence is TGTGCCAGCACAGGCGGGTTCTCCTACAATGAGCAGTTCTTC.

A few counts support this clonotype. V usage is TRBV29-1 and J usage is TRBJ2-7; tentative D call: TRBD2 (6 bases). Trimming removed 5 bases at V and 3 bases at J, with 26 bases between. Looked up from germline, CDR1 is SQVTM and CDR2 is ANQGSEA. The CDR3 runs 17 residues. The CDR3 loop is CSVQKGSLAGRDYEQYF. The CDR3 DNA is TGCAGCGTTCAGAAGGGGTCGTTGGCGGGAAGGGACTACGAGCAGTACTTC.

The chain is built from TRBV11-1 and TRBJ2-1, with 10 bases that match TRBD1. Trimming cost V 5 bases and J 6 bases; bases outside gene matches: 10. The germline V gene has CDR1 SGHAT and CDR2 FQDESV (reference sequence). CDR3 size: 16 residues. CDR3 DNA: TGTGCCAGCAGCCAATCCCCGACAGGGGGCCGCAATGAGCAGTTCTTC. Its translation is CASSQSPTGGRNEQFF.

This clonotype was observed at least ten times. The chain couples TRBV6-1 to TRBJ2-7; D is perhaps TRBD1 (6 bases). Germline loops: CDR1 MNHNS, CDR2 SASEGT. This CDR3 is built from 13 residues. Trimming removed 0 bases at V and 6 bases at J, with 9 bases between. The CDR3 here is CASSEARGLEQYF. The CDR3 DNA sequence: TGTGCCAGCAGTGAAGCCAGGGGCCTCGAGCAGTACTTC.

This clonotype was found many times. The J gene is TRBJ2-7, the V gene TRBV7-6, with 9 nucleotides matching TRBD1. Losses at the gene ends were 0 bases for V and 3 bases for J; bases not matched to a gene: 6. Germline lookup yields CDR1 SGHVS and CDR2 FNYEAQ. The length of the CDR3 is 16 residues. CDR3 sequence (DNA): TGTGCCAGCAGCTTAGCGATGGGACAGGGCATCTACGAGCAGTACTTC. Amino acid sequence: CASSLAMGQGIYEQYF.

The chain combines TRBV20-1 with TRBJ1-6; 7 nucleotides agree with TRBD1. CDR3 size: 15 residues. Germline assignment: CDR1 DFQATT and CDR2 SNEGSKA (reference sequence). V trimming: 3 bases; J trimming: 5 bases; junction bases outside the gene matches: 7. CDR3: CSASLRRGDNSPLHF. CDR3 sequence (DNA): TGCAGTGCTAGTCTCCGCAGGGGGGATAATTCACCCCTCCACTTT.

The rearrangement uses TRBV9 and TRBJ1-6; TRBD1 is a possible D gene (5 bases). The germline gives CDR1 SGDLS, CDR2 YYNGEE. CDR3 size: 12 residues. V gave up 7 bases and J gave up 12 bases, with 14 bases separating them. The CDR3 is CASGAARGPLHF. The CDR3 DNA reads as TGTGCCAGCGGGGCAGCCCGGGGACCCCTCCACTTT.

This clonotype came up a few times. This chain links TRBV20-1 with TRBJ2-1; tentative D call: TRBD2 (6 bases). The CDR3 is 17 residues long. The germline CDR1 and CDR2 sequences are DFQATT and SNEGSKA (reference sequence). Trimming removed 0 bases from V and 4 bases from J, with 19 bases in between. CDR3 DNA: TGCAGTGCTAGAGATCACGGGAGCGGAGCCGAATACAATGAGCAGTTCTTC. This encodes CSARDHGSGAEYNEQFF.

Ten or more counts support this clonotype. The chain's CDR3 is CASSLMGRLYEQYF. The CDR3 DNA reads TGTGCCAGCAGCTTGATGGGACGGTTGTACGAGCAGTACTTC. V usage is TRBV11-2 and J usage is TRBJ2-7, with D possibly called TRBD1 or TRBD2 (5 bases each). Germline CDR1 reads SGHAT; CDR2 reads FQNNGV. There are 14 residues in the CDR3. The ends were cut back, 3 bases at V and 4 bases at J, with 13 bases in the middle.

This clonotype was recorded many times. V and J are TRBV30 and TRBJ1-2; D possibly corresponds to TRBD1 (5 bases). This CDR3 spans 15 amino acids. Trimming cost V 2 bases and J 4 bases, with 17 bases left between them. Germline V CDR1 and CDR2: GTSNPN, SVGIG (reference sequence). CDR3 region: CAWSLDRRQGYGYTF. The CDR3 nucleotides read TGTGCCTGGAGTCTAGACAGACGGCAGGGCTATGGCTACACCTTC.

The V and J genes are TRBV2 and TRBJ1-3; the D is unclear. CDR3 size: 17 residues. Germline V gene sequence: CDR1 SNHLY, CDR2 FYNNEI. Trimming shortened V by 6 bases and J by 0 bases, and 18 bases separated the two germline ends. DNA of the CDR3: TGTGCCAGCAGCCAACTGACGAGGGCGTCCTCTGGAAACACCATATATTTT. Its protein product is CASSQLTRASSGNTIYF.

In this sample, this clonotype turned up a few times. The chain has TRBV27 and TRBJ2-1; 8 bases match TRBD1. This CDR3 is 13 amino acids long. Germline CDR1 reads MNHEY; CDR2 reads SMNVEV (reference sequence). V shed 3 bases, J shed 16 bases, and the junction held 11 bases outside the gene matches. The DNA for the CDR3 is TGTGCCAGCAGTTTGTGGCAGGGGGCGGGTCAATTCTTC. Translation: CASSLWQGAGQFF.